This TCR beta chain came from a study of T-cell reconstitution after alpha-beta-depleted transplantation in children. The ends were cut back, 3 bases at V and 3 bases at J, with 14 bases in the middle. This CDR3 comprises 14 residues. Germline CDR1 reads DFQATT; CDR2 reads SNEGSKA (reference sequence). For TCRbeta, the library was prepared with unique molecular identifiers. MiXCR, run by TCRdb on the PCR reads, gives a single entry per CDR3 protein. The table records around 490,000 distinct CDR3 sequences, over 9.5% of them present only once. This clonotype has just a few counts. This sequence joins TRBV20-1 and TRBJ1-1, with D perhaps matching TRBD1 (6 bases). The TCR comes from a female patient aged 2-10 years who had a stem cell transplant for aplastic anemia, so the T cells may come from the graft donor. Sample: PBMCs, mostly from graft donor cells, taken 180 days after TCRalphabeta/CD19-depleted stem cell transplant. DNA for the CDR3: TGCAGTGCTAGTAGAAGGGGGTGGTACACTGAAGCTTTCTTT. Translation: CSASRRGWYTEAFF.